This is a list of T cell receptor beta chains from one sample in a study of blood T cell repertoires in COVID-19. Only in-frame clones appear in the TCRdb table, and some are missing; sequencing was by immunoSEQ multiplex PCR. This sample has around 60,000 clones; around 90% occur once, and the top ten carry around a tenth. The sequenced sample was peripheral blood. These receptors were taken from a woman older than 75 with active COVID-19. The CDR3 runs from the conserved cysteine through the conserved F or W. Each record gives: J gene, clone size, V gene, D gene, CDR3 DNA, CDR3 protein. D genes are given only for firm matches. Some rows mark clone size as missing; the rest say once, few, many or name a class of expanded clone.

j_call: TRBJ2-1; clone_size: -; v_call: TRBV6-5; d_call: -; cdr3_nt: TGTGCCAGTTCGGGGGTAGGACTCTACAATGAGCAGTTCTTC; cdr3_aa: CASSGVGLYNEQFF
j_call: TRBJ2-7; clone_size: -; v_call: TRBV5-8; d_call: TRBD1; cdr3_nt: TGTGCCAGCAGCCGACAGGGTATCTACGAGCAGTACTTC; cdr3_aa: CASSRQGIYEQYF
j_call: TRBJ2-1; clone_size: -; v_call: TRBV25-1; d_call: TRBD2; cdr3_nt: TGTGCCAGCAGTCCGACTAGCGGGAATTACAATGAGCAGTTCTTC; cdr3_aa: CASSPTSGNYNEQFF
j_call: TRBJ2-6; clone_size: -; v_call: TRBV2; d_call: TRBD2; cdr3_nt: TGTGCCAGCAGTATACCGCTGAGCGGGGGCCGCTCTGGGGCCAACGTCCTGACTTTC; cdr3_aa: CASSIPLSGGRSGANVLTF
j_call: TRBJ2-3; clone_size: -; v_call: TRBV30; d_call: -; cdr3_nt: TGTGCCTGGAGTGTACTGAGGGGCACAGATACGCAGTATTTT; cdr3_aa: CAWSVLRGTDTQYF
j_call: TRBJ2-1; clone_size: once; v_call: TRBV11-1; d_call: -; cdr3_nt: TGTGCCACCAGGACGAGCGGATACAATGAGCAGTTCTTC; cdr3_aa: CATRTSGYNEQFF
j_call: TRBJ1-6; clone_size: -; v_call: TRBV19; d_call: TRBD1; cdr3_nt: TGTGCCAGTAGTAGACAGGGAGGCTCACCCCTCCACTTT; cdr3_aa: CASSRQGGSPLHF
j_call: TRBJ1-2; clone_size: -; v_call: TRBV7-9; d_call: -; cdr3_nt: TGTGCCAGCAGCCCAGCGGGGGCAGCACCGGGTACTGGCTACACCTTC; cdr3_aa: CASSPAGAAPGTGYTF
j_call: TRBJ2-5; clone_size: -; v_call: TRBV9; d_call: -; cdr3_nt: TGTGCCAGCAGCGTAGGTGATAGAATCTATTCGGAGACCCAGTACTTC; cdr3_aa: CASSVGDRIYSETQYF
j_call: TRBJ2-7; clone_size: -; v_call: TRBV11-2; d_call: TRBD2; cdr3_nt: TGTGCCAGCAGCTTAGGGACTAGCGGCTCCTACGAGCAGTACTTC; cdr3_aa: CASSLGTSGSYEQYF
j_call: TRBJ1-1; clone_size: -; v_call: TRBV15; d_call: -; cdr3_nt: TGTGCCACCAGCAGAGACCGGACACAGAACACTGAAGCTTTCTTT; cdr3_aa: CATSRDRTQNTEAFF
j_call: TRBJ2-3; clone_size: -; v_call: TRBV13; d_call: TRBD2; cdr3_nt: TGTGCCAGCAGCCGAGGGACTAGCGGGAGGATTGGCACAGATACGCAGTATTTT; cdr3_aa: CASSRGTSGRIGTDTQYF
j_call: TRBJ1-5; clone_size: -; v_call: TRBV6-5; d_call: -; cdr3_nt: TGTGCCAGCAGGAGTAACGGGGTGTCGCCCCAGCATTTT; cdr3_aa: CASRSNGVSPQHF
j_call: TRBJ2-3; clone_size: -; v_call: TRBV5-5; d_call: -; cdr3_nt: TGTGCCAGCAGCTTGGCCCCCTTAGCGGCAAAGCGCCCAGATACGCAGTATTTT; cdr3_aa: CASSLAPLAAKRPDTQYF
j_call: TRBJ1-1; clone_size: -; v_call: TRBV19; d_call: TRBD1; cdr3_nt: TGTGCCAGTAGTATCCGGACAGGGGCGAACACTGAAGCTTTCTTT; cdr3_aa: CASSIRTGANTEAFF
j_call: TRBJ1-1; clone_size: -; v_call: TRBV7-8; d_call: TRBD1; cdr3_nt: TGTGCCAGCAGCCCAGACAGGGGGGTCGGCACTGAAGCTTTCTTT; cdr3_aa: CASSPDRGVGTEAFF
j_call: TRBJ2-7; clone_size: -; v_call: TRBV7-2; d_call: TRBD2; cdr3_nt: TGTGCCAGCAGCCTTAGCGGGAGCGAGCAGTACTTC; cdr3_aa: CASSLSGSEQYF
j_call: TRBJ1-2; clone_size: -; v_call: TRBV6-5; d_call: -; cdr3_nt: TGTGCCAGCACTGCCGCGAGAGGAGGCTACACCTTC; cdr3_aa: CASTAARGGYTF
j_call: TRBJ2-7; clone_size: -; v_call: TRBV4-2; d_call: -; cdr3_nt: TGTGCCAGCAGCCAAGGCCCGGGGTCCGCAGAGGATGCCTACGAGCAGTACTTC; cdr3_aa: CASSQGPGSAEDAYEQYF
j_call: TRBJ2-1; clone_size: -; v_call: TRBV10-3; d_call: -; cdr3_nt: TGTGCCATCAGTGGGACCGGGCAGGGGGGAGCGGAGCAGTTCTTC; cdr3_aa: CAISGTGQGGAEQFF
j_call: TRBJ1-2; clone_size: few; v_call: TRBV4-1; d_call: TRBD1; cdr3_nt: TGCGCCAGCAGCCAAGAGGACAGGGGTGGCTACACCTTC; cdr3_aa: CASSQEDRGGYTF
j_call: TRBJ2-2; clone_size: -; v_call: TRBV10-2; d_call: -; cdr3_nt: TGCGCCAGCAGGGGTGCAGGGAACACCGGGGAGCTGTTTTTT; cdr3_aa: CASRGAGNTGELFF
j_call: TRBJ1-2; clone_size: -; v_call: TRBV3-1/TRBV3-2; d_call: -; cdr3_nt: TGTGCCAGCAGCCAATCGGCCAGGAGGTATGGCTACACCTTC; cdr3_aa: CASSQSARRYGYTF
j_call: TRBJ1-2; clone_size: -; v_call: TRBV14; d_call: TRBD1; cdr3_nt: TGTGCCAGCAGCCTGGACAGGGGGCTTGGCTACACCTTC; cdr3_aa: CASSLDRGLGYTF
j_call: TRBJ1-6; clone_size: -; v_call: TRBV18; d_call: -; cdr3_nt: TGTGCCAGCTCACCAAAGGGGTATAATTCACCCCTCCACTTT; cdr3_aa: CASSPKGYNSPLHF
j_call: TRBJ1-5; clone_size: -; v_call: TRBV5-4; d_call: -; cdr3_nt: TGTGCCAGCAGCTTGCCCACAGGGAATAGCAATCAGCCCCAGCATTTT; cdr3_aa: CASSLPTGNSNQPQHF
j_call: TRBJ1-4; clone_size: -; v_call: TRBV18; d_call: -; cdr3_nt: TGTGCCAGCTCACCATCTCCTGAGGAAAAACTGTTTTTT; cdr3_aa: CASSPSPEEKLFF
j_call: TRBJ1-5; clone_size: -; v_call: TRBV27; d_call: -; cdr3_nt: TGTGCCAGCAGTTTACATTCACAGGATAGCAATCAGCCCCAGCATTTT; cdr3_aa: CASSLHSQDSNQPQHF
j_call: TRBJ1-2; clone_size: once; v_call: TRBV6-6; d_call: -; cdr3_nt: TGTGCCAGCAGTTACTCTGGGGGGTCTGGCTACACCTTC; cdr3_aa: CASSYSGGSGYTF
j_call: TRBJ2-2; clone_size: -; v_call: TRBV7-9; d_call: -; cdr3_nt: TGTGCCAGCCGAGGGACACACAACACCGGGGAGCTGTTTTTT; cdr3_aa: CASRGTHNTGELFF
j_call: TRBJ2-2; clone_size: -; v_call: TRBV7-7; d_call: -; cdr3_nt: TGTGCTAGCAGCCCATCCGGGACTTATGGCACCGGGGAGCTGTTTTTT; cdr3_aa: CASSPSGTYGTGELFF
j_call: TRBJ2-3; clone_size: -; v_call: TRBV7-9; d_call: -; cdr3_nt: TGTGCCAGCGAAGACAGGAGGTATGGACCAGATACGCAGTATTTT; cdr3_aa: CASEDRRYGPDTQYF
j_call: TRBJ2-2; clone_size: few; v_call: TRBV30; d_call: TRBD2; cdr3_nt: TGTGCCTGGAGACGTAGGAGACTAGCGGTTTTCGGGGAGCTGTTTTTT; cdr3_aa: CAWRRRRLAVFGELFF
j_call: TRBJ1-5; clone_size: -; v_call: TRBV7-8; d_call: TRBD1; cdr3_nt: TGTGCCAGCAGCTCGACAGGGTTCAATCAGCCCCAGCATTTT; cdr3_aa: CASSSTGFNQPQHF
j_call: TRBJ1-2; clone_size: -; v_call: TRBV5-6; d_call: TRBD1; cdr3_nt: TGTGCCAGCAGCTCCATTGGGACAGCGGAGGGCTACACCTTC; cdr3_aa: CASSSIGTAEGYTF
j_call: TRBJ1-3; clone_size: -; v_call: TRBV19; d_call: TRBD1; cdr3_nt: TGTGCCAGTAGTCGGGACAGAGGAAACACCATATATTTT; cdr3_aa: CASSRDRGNTIYF
j_call: TRBJ2-7; clone_size: -; v_call: TRBV27; d_call: TRBD2; cdr3_nt: TGTGCCAGCAGTTTGGCGGGAGTCTATGATGGATCCTACGAGCAGTACTTC; cdr3_aa: CASSLAGVYDGSYEQYF
j_call: TRBJ2-7; clone_size: -; v_call: TRBV4-1; d_call: TRBD1; cdr3_nt: TGCGCCAGCAGCCAAGATAGAGCGGACAGGGCTTACGAGCAGTACTTC; cdr3_aa: CASSQDRADRAYEQYF
j_call: TRBJ1-1; clone_size: few; v_call: TRBV7-9; d_call: -; cdr3_nt: TGTGCCAGCAGCGGGACTGTGGGGTCTGAAGCTTTCTTT; cdr3_aa: CASSGTVGSEAFF
j_call: TRBJ2-3; clone_size: few; v_call: TRBV28; d_call: TRBD2; cdr3_nt: TGTGCCAGCAGTTCCCACCGACTAGCGGGAGCCGCAGATACGCAGTATTTT; cdr3_aa: CASSSHRLAGAADTQYF
j_call: TRBJ1-1; clone_size: -; v_call: TRBV6-5; d_call: TRBD1; cdr3_nt: TGTGCCAGCAAGTTCGGCAGGGGGCGAGAAACTGAAGCTTTCTTT; cdr3_aa: CASKFGRGRETEAFF
j_call: TRBJ2-3; clone_size: -; v_call: TRBV19; d_call: -; cdr3_nt: TGTGCCAGTAGTATATTTTACAGGGCCGGAGATACGCAGTATTTT; cdr3_aa: CASSIFYRAGDTQYF
j_call: TRBJ2-5; clone_size: -; v_call: TRBV7-2; d_call: TRBD2; cdr3_nt: TGTGCCAGCAGCGGGACTAGGGGGGCGGAGACCCAGTACTTC; cdr3_aa: CASSGTRGAETQYF
j_call: TRBJ1-4; clone_size: -; v_call: TRBV18; d_call: -; cdr3_nt: TGTGCCAGCAACCGCGGGGTAGACGAAAAACTGTTTTTT; cdr3_aa: CASNRGVDEKLFF
j_call: TRBJ1-5; clone_size: few; v_call: TRBV4-1; d_call: -; cdr3_nt: TGCGCCAGCAGCCTCCAGGGCGGCAATCAGCCCCAGCATTTT; cdr3_aa: CASSLQGGNQPQHF
j_call: TRBJ1-1; clone_size: -; v_call: TRBV29-1; d_call: -; cdr3_nt: TGCAGCGTTTTTAAAGGGGAGGGCACTGAAGCTTTCTTT; cdr3_aa: CSVFKGEGTEAFF